The rows below give T cell receptor beta chains drawn from one sample of a study of T-cell reconstitution after alpha-beta-depleted transplantation in children. Each CDR3 protein gets one entry after TCRdb re-called the PCR reads with MiXCR. The sample carries about 980,000 distinct CDR3 sequences, around 30% recorded once. The specimen comprised PBMCs, mostly from graft donor cells, sampled 360 days after TCRalphabeta/CD19-depleted stem cell transplant. The receptors stem from a boy younger than two who had a stem cell transplant for SCID, so the T cells may come from the graft donor. Both conserved end residues are part of each CDR3. D genes are given only for firm matches. The size of a clone is reported for some rows only, either as once, few or many, or as a class for expanded clones.

v_gene: TRBV18
d_gene: NA
j_gene: TRBJ2-7
abundance: NA
CDR3nt: TGTGCCAGCTCACTCCTCGGTACAGGGACCTACGAGCAGTACTTC
CDR3aa: CASSLLGTGTYEQYF

v_gene: TRBV2
d_gene: TRBD1
j_gene: TRBJ1-1
abundance: NA
CDR3nt: TGTGCCAGCAGTGAAGCTCGGGGGGACAGATGGGATGAAGCTTTCTTT
CDR3aa: CASSEARGDRWDEAFF

v_gene: TRBV9
d_gene: TRBD2
j_gene: TRBJ2-7
abundance: NA
CDR3nt: TGTGCCAGCAGCGTAGAGCCTAGCGGCCCCTCCTACGAGCAGTACTTC
CDR3aa: CASSVEPSGPSYEQYF

v_gene: TRBV4-3
d_gene: NA
j_gene: TRBJ2-6
abundance: NA
CDR3nt: TGCGCCAGCAGCCGGAAGATGGACGGCTCTGGGGCCAACGTCCTGACTTTC
CDR3aa: CASSRKMDGSGANVLTF

v_gene: TRBV5-1
d_gene: NA
j_gene: TRBJ2-1
abundance: few
CDR3nt: TGCGCCAGCAGCTGGCTCAATGAGCAGTTCTTC
CDR3aa: CASSWLNEQFF

v_gene: TRBV5-1
d_gene: TRBD1
j_gene: TRBJ1-1
abundance: NA
CDR3nt: TGCGCCAGCAGCCCCGGGAGGGGGCAAAAAAACACTGAAGCTTTCTTT
CDR3aa: CASSPGRGQKNTEAFF

v_gene: TRBV5-1
d_gene: NA
j_gene: TRBJ2-7
abundance: few
CDR3nt: TGCGCCAGCAGCTCCCGTGACAGGTCTATCTACGAGCAGTACTTC
CDR3aa: CASSSRDRSIYEQYF

v_gene: TRBV18
d_gene: TRBD2
j_gene: TRBJ2-7
abundance: NA
CDR3nt: TGTGCCAGCTCGCGGTTGGGGACTAGGTCCTACGAGCAGTACTTC
CDR3aa: CASSRLGTRSYEQYF

v_gene: TRBV5-1
d_gene: NA
j_gene: TRBJ1-6
abundance: few
CDR3nt: TGCGCCAGCAGCAAGGGACCTCAGGTCTCCTATAATTCACCCCTCCACTTT
CDR3aa: CASSKGPQVSYNSPLHF

v_gene: TRBV7-8
d_gene: NA
j_gene: TRBJ1-1
abundance: NA
CDR3nt: TGTGCCAGCAGCTTAGGTCGGGCGCCGGGCACTGAAGCTTTCTTT
CDR3aa: CASSLGRAPGTEAFF

v_gene: TRBV5-1
d_gene: NA
j_gene: TRBJ1-1
abundance: NA
CDR3nt: TGCGCCAGCAGCTGGGGTGTAGGACTCTCTGAAGCTTTCTTT
CDR3aa: CASSWGVGLSEAFF

v_gene: TRBV25-1
d_gene: NA
j_gene: TRBJ1-1
abundance: NA
CDR3nt: TGTGCCAGCAGTTCCTCTCCTAGGGGTGAAGCTTTCTTT
CDR3aa: CASSSSPRGEAFF

v_gene: TRBV24-1
d_gene: NA
j_gene: TRBJ2-7
abundance: many
CDR3nt: TGTGCCACCAGTGGACCGACAGATTACGAGCAGTACTTC
CDR3aa: CATSGPTDYEQYF

v_gene: TRBV12-3/TRBV12-4
d_gene: NA
j_gene: TRBJ2-1
abundance: few
CDR3nt: TGTGCCAGCAGTTACTTACAGGGTCAGGGCAATGAGCAGTTCTTC
CDR3aa: CASSYLQGQGNEQFF

v_gene: TRBV12-3/TRBV12-4
d_gene: NA
j_gene: TRBJ2-1
abundance: NA
CDR3nt: TGTGCCAGCAGTTTATTAGCGGCTGAGCAGTTCTTC
CDR3aa: CASSLLAAEQFF

v_gene: TRBV6-1
d_gene: NA
j_gene: TRBJ2-6
abundance: NA
CDR3nt: TGTGCCAGCGCCCCTTCTACCCCCTCTGGGGCCAACGTCCTGACTTTC
CDR3aa: CASAPSTPSGANVLTF

v_gene: TRBV3-1
d_gene: TRBD2
j_gene: TRBJ2-3
abundance: NA
CDR3nt: TGTGCCAGCAGCCCGTCCGGGACTAGAAAAGGGACGCAGTATTTT
CDR3aa: CASSPSGTRKGTQYF

v_gene: TRBV28
d_gene: NA
j_gene: TRBJ1-2
abundance: few
CDR3nt: TGTGCCAGCAGTCCAGGACGGGTCCTAGGGTATGGCTACACCTTC
CDR3aa: CASSPGRVLGYGYTF

v_gene: TRBV6-1
d_gene: NA
j_gene: TRBJ2-2
abundance: NA
CDR3nt: TGTGCCAGCAGTGAAGTGGAGCTAGCGATCCGCTCGAACACCGGGGAGCTGTTTTTT
CDR3aa: CASSEVELAIRSNTGELFF

v_gene: TRBV5-1
d_gene: TRBD1
j_gene: TRBJ1-6
abundance: few
CDR3nt: TGCGCCAGCAGCTTCGGGACAGGGGGGCCACCCCTCCACTTT
CDR3aa: CASSFGTGGPPLHF

v_gene: TRBV5-1
d_gene: NA
j_gene: TRBJ2-1
abundance: few
CDR3nt: TGCGCCAGCAGAAGCCATGGGGGCAATGAGCAGTTCTTC
CDR3aa: CASRSHGGNEQFF

v_gene: TRBV18
d_gene: NA
j_gene: TRBJ2-3
abundance: NA
CDR3nt: TGTGCCAGCTCGCAATCCAGGGGCCTTAGCACAGATACGCAGTATTTT
CDR3aa: CASSQSRGLSTDTQYF

v_gene: TRBV5-1
d_gene: NA
j_gene: TRBJ1-1
abundance: NA
CDR3nt: TGCGCCAGCAGCGCCAGGGCGAACACTGAAGCTTTCTTT
CDR3aa: CASSARANTEAFF

v_gene: TRBV28
d_gene: NA
j_gene: TRBJ1-2
abundance: few
CDR3nt: TGTGCCAGCACCCTAACAGGCTATGGCTACACCTTC
CDR3aa: CASTLTGYGYTF

v_gene: TRBV29-1
d_gene: NA
j_gene: TRBJ1-1
abundance: few
CDR3nt: TGCAGCGTGTATACGGGGAACACTGAAGCTTTCTTT
CDR3aa: CSVYTGNTEAFF

v_gene: TRBV25-1
d_gene: TRBD1
j_gene: TRBJ2-5
abundance: once
CDR3nt: TGTGCCAGCAGTGAAATTGGGGAGACAGGGAGTCGGGAGACCCAGTACTTC
CDR3aa: CASSEIGETGSRETQYF

v_gene: TRBV6-1
d_gene: NA
j_gene: TRBJ1-4
abundance: NA
CDR3nt: TGTGCCAGCAGTGAGTCAGGGGTCCAGGGCGAAAAACTGTTTTTT
CDR3aa: CASSESGVQGEKLFF

v_gene: TRBV24-1
d_gene: TRBD2
j_gene: TRBJ2-3
abundance: few
CDR3nt: TGTGCCACCAGGAGCGGGGCCACAGATACGCAGTATTTT
CDR3aa: CATRSGATDTQYF

v_gene: TRBV2
d_gene: TRBD1
j_gene: TRBJ2-7
abundance: few
CDR3nt: TGTGCCAGCAGGGAGAGAGGGACAGGGAGGTCCTACGAGCAGTACTTC
CDR3aa: CASRERGTGRSYEQYF

v_gene: TRBV20-1
d_gene: NA
j_gene: TRBJ2-7
abundance: NA
CDR3nt: TGCAGCGCACCCCAGGGGCCCTATACCTACGAGCAGTACTTC
CDR3aa: CSAPQGPYTYEQYF

v_gene: TRBV2
d_gene: TRBD1
j_gene: TRBJ2-5
abundance: few
CDR3nt: TGTGCCAGCAGTGAGCTTGGACAGGGGAGTGAGACCCAGTACTTC
CDR3aa: CASSELGQGSETQYF

v_gene: TRBV5-1
d_gene: NA
j_gene: TRBJ2-3
abundance: few
CDR3nt: TGCGCCAGCAGCCAAACATCTTCAACAGATACGCAGTATTTT
CDR3aa: CASSQTSSTDTQYF

v_gene: TRBV6-2/TRBV6-3
d_gene: NA
j_gene: TRBJ1-1
abundance: many
CDR3nt: TGTGCCAGCAGATTAGGGTGGACTGAAGCTTTCTTT
CDR3aa: CASRLGWTEAFF

v_gene: TRBV20-1
d_gene: TRBD1
j_gene: TRBJ1-2
abundance: NA
CDR3nt: TGCAGTGCTGCACCGAAGTGGGGACAGGGGGCCTCAAACTATGGCTACACCTTC
CDR3aa: CSAAPKWGQGASNYGYTF

v_gene: TRBV5-1
d_gene: TRBD2
j_gene: TRBJ2-3
abundance: few
CDR3nt: TGCGCCAGCAGGCCGGAGCGGGGGAGAGATACGCAGTATTTT
CDR3aa: CASRPERGRDTQYF

v_gene: TRBV7-9
d_gene: NA
j_gene: TRBJ1-1
abundance: NA
CDR3nt: TGTGCCAGCAGCCCTGTAAGCCCGACGGACACTGAAGCTTTCTTT
CDR3aa: CASSPVSPTDTEAFF

v_gene: TRBV5-6
d_gene: NA
j_gene: TRBJ2-7
abundance: NA
CDR3nt: TGTGCCAGCACCCTGTACAGGGTACTACCCTACGAGCAGTACTTC
CDR3aa: CASTLYRVLPYEQYF

v_gene: TRBV6-2/TRBV6-3
d_gene: NA
j_gene: TRBJ2-2
abundance: NA
CDR3nt: TGTGCCAGCGAAGCCTGGGACACGAACACCGGGGAGCTGTTTTTT
CDR3aa: CASEAWDTNTGELFF

v_gene: TRBV5-1
d_gene: NA
j_gene: TRBJ1-1
abundance: NA
CDR3nt: TGCGCCAGCAGCTTGGCCCCGGACAGCTACACTGAAGCTTTCTTT
CDR3aa: CASSLAPDSYTEAFF

v_gene: TRBV5-1
d_gene: NA
j_gene: TRBJ1-1
abundance: NA
CDR3nt: TGCGCCAGCAGCTTAACCCGGGCCCAAAGGACTGAAGCTTTCTTT
CDR3aa: CASSLTRAQRTEAFF